This TCR beta chain was recovered during a study of immune heterogeneity within non-small cell lung tumors. Study summary: Tumors were classified as 4 squamous cell carcinomas, roughly 10 non-squamous carcinomas and 1 not otherwise specified.

Multiplex PCR amplified the TCR beta CDR3 region. Its first round ran for approximately 11 cycles with 32 V and 13 J primers. TCRdb analysed the multiplex PCR reads with MiXCR anew, one entry per CDR3 protein. Of fewer than 25,000 distinct CDR3 sequences in the sample, around 28% were seen once. Study conclusions and caveats: Although only moderate, the correlation of local T-cell clonality with local tumor mutational burden was significant (R about 0.32). Largely distinct from one individual patient to the next were the high-frequency T-cell receptor beta clonotypes.

Turning to this clonotype: Its matching antigen is unknown.

V was pared by 8 bases and J by 0 bases, with 5 bases between. CDR3 size: 13 residues. Germline lookup yields CDR1 MNHEY and CDR2 SMNVEV (reference sequence). Bulk tumor genomic DNA, roughly 600 ng per sample, was used as template. Primary tumors were biopsied several times each, far apart, intraoperatively. With untreated, newly diagnosed non-small cell lung cancer, the patients went on to undergo curative surgery. Study donors were patients with a new diagnosis of non-small cell lung cancer who underwent surgery with curative intent. The specimen sequenced was lung tumor tissue. The TCR originated in a man between 35 and 55 years old with non-small cell lung cancer. The chain links TRBV27 to TRBJ2-6; D is unresolved. The DNA for the CDR3 is TGTGCCAGCCGCCTCTCTGGGGCCAACGTCCTGACTTTC. Protein: CASRLSGANVLTF.